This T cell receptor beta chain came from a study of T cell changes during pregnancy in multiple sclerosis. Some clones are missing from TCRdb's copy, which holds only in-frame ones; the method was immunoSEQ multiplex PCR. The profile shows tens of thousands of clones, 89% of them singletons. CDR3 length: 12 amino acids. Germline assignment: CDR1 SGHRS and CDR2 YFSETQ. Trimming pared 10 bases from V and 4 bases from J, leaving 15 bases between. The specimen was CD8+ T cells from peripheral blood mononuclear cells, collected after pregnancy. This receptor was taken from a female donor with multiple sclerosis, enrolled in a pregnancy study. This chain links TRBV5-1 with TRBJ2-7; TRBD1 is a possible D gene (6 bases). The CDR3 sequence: CASRGGQYEQYF. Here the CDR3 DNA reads TGCGCCTCTCGCGGCGGACAGTACGAGCAGTACTTC.